This paragraph reports one TCR beta chain. Its matching antigen is unknown. The junction and the germline gene differ at one end; a read error may be behind it. Treg sorting used a CD4+CD25+CD127-/low gate. Semi-nested PCR with Nested Universal Primer A followed constant-region reverse priming of full-length variable regions. From the 5' RACE reads, TCRdb called clonotypes with MiXCR, one entry per CDR3 protein. The sample holds 35,000 to 45,000 distinct CDR3 sequences, 22% seen once. Study conclusions and caveats: Tumor-infiltrating Treg TCR alpha and beta sequences overlapped most with tumor naive CD4+ T cells, then blood naive. The TCR gene usage of tumor memory CD4+ T cells clustered together with blood and lymph node memory CD4+ cells and with lymph node naive CD4+ cells.

This clonotype originated in a female donor with breast cancer. The specimen sequenced was Tregs sorted from a lymph node.

The CDR3 region is CAGSGQGRDTGELFF. The CDR3 nucleotides are TGCGCCGGCAGCGGACAGGGCCGCGACACCGGGGAGCTGTTTTTT. The chain combines TRBV5-1 with TRBJ2-2; 8 nucleotides match TRBD1. CDR3 size: 15 residues. The germline V gene encodes CDR1 SGHRS and CDR2 YFSETQ.